A single T cell receptor beta chain is shown here with its context. The antigen is not known. Method: immunoSEQ multiplex PCR; TCRdb's copy keeps in-frame clones and lacks some. The repertoire holds about 66,000 clones, about four fifths seen once, with less than 5% in the top ten. The data were taken from a study of radiotherapy plus CTLA-4 blockade in lung cancer. Study results and caveats: Early blood T cell clone dynamics, with interferon-beta, were reported to best predict response. Radiotherapy plus ipilimumab was followed by expansion in blood of tumor-derived TCR clones.

With V trimmed by 4 bases and J by 7 bases, 16 bases remained unmatched. CDR3 size: 17 residues. Germline assignment: CDR1 PRHDT and CDR2 FYEKMQ (reference sequence). Sequenced material: peripheral blood, taken from a patient treated with radiotherapy plus ipilimumab. This receptor was obtained from a human donor with non-small cell lung cancer who had a partial response to radiotherapy plus ipilimumab. This sequence joins TRBV13 and TRBJ1-2; 9 nucleotides align to TRBD1. The CDR3 region has the DNA TGTGCCAGCAGCTATGCGACCAACCTGGGACAGGGAGTTGGCTACACCTTC. Encoded protein: CASSYATNLGQGVGYTF. The entire variable domain, with the rest obtained from reference TRBV13 and TRBJ1-2, is as follows: AAGVIQSPRHLIKEKRETATLKCYPIPRHDTVYWYQQGPGQDPQFLISFYEKMQSDKGSIPDRFSAQQFSDYHSELNMSSLELGDSALYFCASSYATNLGQGVGYTFGSGTRLTVV.